The TCR beta chain under discussion was sequenced for a study of OX40 agonist ivuxolimab in advanced cancers. Here immunoSEQ multiplex PCR was the method, and the copy in TCRdb shows in-frame clones only, minus some. This table holds some 80,000 clones, 80% to 90% found once. The CDR3 length is 15 residues. Trimming pared 2 bases from V and 7 bases from J, leaving 17 bases between. Germline CDR1 MDHEN, CDR2 SYDVKM. The source is an adult with an advanced solid tumor such as melanoma, head and neck, liver or kidney cancer. The chain couples TRBV28 to TRBJ2-5; D remains ambiguous. This specimen was CD4+ or CD8+ T cells sorted from blood, taken in a trial of the OX40 agonist ivuxolimab. This CDR3 is CASSLVVTFEGTQYF. The CDR3 DNA follows: TGTGCCAGCAGTTTAGTGGTAACCTTCGAAGGGACCCAGTACTTC.